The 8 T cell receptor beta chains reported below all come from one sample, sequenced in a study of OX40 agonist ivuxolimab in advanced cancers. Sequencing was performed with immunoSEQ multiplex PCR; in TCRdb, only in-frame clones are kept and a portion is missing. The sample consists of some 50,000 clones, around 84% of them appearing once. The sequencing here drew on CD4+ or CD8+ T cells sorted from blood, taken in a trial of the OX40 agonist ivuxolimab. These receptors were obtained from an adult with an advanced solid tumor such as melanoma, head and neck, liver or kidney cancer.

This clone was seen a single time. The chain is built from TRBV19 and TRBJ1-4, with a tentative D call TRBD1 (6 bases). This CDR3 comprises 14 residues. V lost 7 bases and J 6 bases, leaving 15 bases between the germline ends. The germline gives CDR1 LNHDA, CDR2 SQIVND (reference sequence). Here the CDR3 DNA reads TGTGCCAGTACCCTCAGGGGATGGCATGAAAAACTGTTTTTT. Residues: CASTLRGWHEKLFF.

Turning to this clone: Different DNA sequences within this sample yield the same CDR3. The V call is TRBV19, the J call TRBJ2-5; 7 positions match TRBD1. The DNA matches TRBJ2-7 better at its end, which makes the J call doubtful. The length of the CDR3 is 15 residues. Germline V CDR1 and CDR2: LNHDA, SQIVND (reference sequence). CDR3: CASSITGARSYEQYF. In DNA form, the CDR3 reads TGTGCCAGTAGTATCACAGGGGCCCGTTCCTACGAGCAGTACTTC.

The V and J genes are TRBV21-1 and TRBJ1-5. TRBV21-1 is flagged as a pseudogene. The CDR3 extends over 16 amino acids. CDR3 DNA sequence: TGTGCCAGCTCAAAAAGTTCCGAGCGAAGCAATCAGCCCCAGCATTTT. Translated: CASSKSSERSNQPQHF.

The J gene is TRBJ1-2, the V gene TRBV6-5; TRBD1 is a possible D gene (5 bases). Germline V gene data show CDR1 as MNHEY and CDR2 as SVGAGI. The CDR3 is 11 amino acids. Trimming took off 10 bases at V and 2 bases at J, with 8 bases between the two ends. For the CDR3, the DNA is TGTGCCACGGGGGTGAACTATGGCTACACCTTC. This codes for CATGVNYGYTF.

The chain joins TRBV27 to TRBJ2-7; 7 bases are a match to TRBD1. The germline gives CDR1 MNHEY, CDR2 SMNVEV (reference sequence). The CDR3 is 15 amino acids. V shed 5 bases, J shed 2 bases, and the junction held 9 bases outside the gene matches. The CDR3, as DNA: TGTGCCAGCAGTGCCTCCGGGACAGCTCCCTACGAGCAGTACTTC. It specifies CASSASGTAPYEQYF.

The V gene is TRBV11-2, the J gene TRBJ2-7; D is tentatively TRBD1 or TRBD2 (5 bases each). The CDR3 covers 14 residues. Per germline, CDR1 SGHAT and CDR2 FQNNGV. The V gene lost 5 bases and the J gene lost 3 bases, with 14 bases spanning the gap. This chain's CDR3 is CASSLVLGDYEQYF. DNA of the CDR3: TGTGCCAGCAGCCTGGTTTTGGGGGACTACGAGCAGTACTTC.

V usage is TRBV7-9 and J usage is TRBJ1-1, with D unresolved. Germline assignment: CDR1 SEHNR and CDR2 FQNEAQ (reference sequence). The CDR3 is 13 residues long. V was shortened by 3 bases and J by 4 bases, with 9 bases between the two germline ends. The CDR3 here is CASSLWAGTEAFF. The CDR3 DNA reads TGTGCCAGCAGCTTGTGGGCTGGCACTGAAGCTTTCTTT. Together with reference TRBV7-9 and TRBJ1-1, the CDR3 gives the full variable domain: DTGVSQNPRHKITKRGQNVTFRCDPISEHNRLYWYRQTLGQGPEFLTYFQNEAQLEKSRLLSDRFSAERPKGSFSTLEIQRTEQGDSAMYLCASSLWAGTEAFFGQGTRLTVV.

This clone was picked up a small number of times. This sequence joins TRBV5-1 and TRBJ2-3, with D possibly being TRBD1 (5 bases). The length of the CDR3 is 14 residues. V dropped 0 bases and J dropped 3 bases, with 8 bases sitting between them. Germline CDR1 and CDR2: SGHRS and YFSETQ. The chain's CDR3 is CASSLGQRTDTQYF. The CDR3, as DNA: TGCGCCAGCAGCTTGGGACAGAGAACAGATACGCAGTATTTT.